These 21 T cell receptor beta chains came from one sample sequenced in a study of Ad26.COV2.S vaccination and SARS-CoV-2 variants. Treatment meaning: about 20 received Ad26.COV2.S at low or high dose, single or two shots; about 5 received placebo; per-sample allocation not given. Specimen acquisition occurred on day 63 following the initial vaccine or placebo injection. The data were produced by immunoSEQ multiplex PCR, yet TCRdb's version contains in-frame clones alone and is incomplete. Of some 500,000 clones listed, 75% to 90% are singletons. The material was peripheral blood, obtained in a trial of Ad26.COV2.S vaccine versus placebo. The origin of the receptors is a person between 18 and 59 years old who received the Ad26.COV2.S COVID-19 vaccine or a placebo.

The chain carries TRBV5-1 and TRBJ2-2; D is unresolved. CDR3 length: 18 residues. Germline CDR1 and CDR2: SGHRS and YFSETQ. V lost 1 base and J lost 4, with 20 bases in between. CDR3 DNA: TGCGCCAGCAGCTTGAATTCGCGGCAAACCGAGCGCACCGGGGAGCTGTTTTTT. As protein: CASSLNSRQTERTGELFF.

The V call is TRBV27, the J call TRBJ2-6; 8 bases map to TRBD2. From germline, CDR1 is MNHEY and CDR2 SMNVEV (reference sequence). V was pared by 5 bases and J by 0 bases, with 3 bases of the junction left unmatched. The CDR3 length is 16 residues. The CDR3 is CASSILAASGANVLTF. Here the CDR3 DNA reads TGTGCCAGCAGTATACTAGCGGCCTCTGGGGCCAACGTCCTGACTTTC.

The rearrangement joins TRBV29-1 to TRBJ2-5, with 8 bases matching TRBD1. This CDR3 is 12 amino acids long. CDR1 and CDR2 (germline): SQVTM, ANQGSEA. Germline trimming cut 6 bases from V and 4 bases from J; bases unmatched to any gene: 4. CDR3 residues: CSVARGPETQYF. CDR3 DNA sequence: TGCAGCGTCGCCAGGGGGCCAGAGACCCAGTACTTC.

This chain links TRBV9 with TRBJ2-2; TRBD1 matches at 8 bases. The CDR3 loop spans 17 amino acids. V dropped 4 bases and J dropped 2; count of bases not matched to a gene: 10. Germline CDR1 is SGDLS and CDR2 is YYNGEE. The DNA for the CDR3 is TGTGCCAGCAGCAAAAGACCAGGGGGCCTTAACACCGGGGAGCTGTTTTTT. Protein sequence: CASSKRPGGLNTGELFF.

This sequence joins TRBV27 and TRBJ1-1; no clear D gene. CDR3 length: 15 amino acids. The germline V gene encodes CDR1 MNHEY and CDR2 SMNVEV (reference sequence). Trimming removed 7 bases at V and 0 bases at J, with 15 bases between. CDR3 loop: CASTRKWDLNTEAFF. DNA for the CDR3: TGTGCCAGCACCCGGAAATGGGATTTGAACACTGAAGCTTTCTTT.

The V gene is TRBV9, the J gene TRBJ1-1; no firm D call. The CDR3 loop spans 13 amino acids. Trimming left V 1 base short and J 11 bases short, with 15 bases between. Germline V gene sequence: CDR1 SGDLS, CDR2 YYNGEE. DNA for the CDR3: TGTGCCAGCAGCGTACATGGGTCTCAGACGGCTTTCTTT. This gives the protein CASSVHGSQTAFF. The whole variable domain, remainder taken from reference TRBV9 and TRBJ1-1, is DSGVTQTPKHLITATGQRVTLRCSPRSGDLSVYWYQQSLDQGLQFLIQYYNGEERAKGNILERFSAQQFPDLHSELNLSSLELGDSALYFCASSVHGSQTAFFGQGTRLTVV.

This chain joins TRBV18 and TRBJ2-3; 8 bases fit TRBD2. The V gene's germline CDR1 is KGHSH and CDR2 LQKENI. The CDR3 contains 16 residues. The V and J ends lost 6 bases and 0 bases, in that order; junction bases with no gene match: 8. The CDR3 sequence: CASSPLAGLSTDTQYF. The CDR3 nucleotides read TGTGCCAGCTCGCCGCTAGCGGGTCTTAGCACAGATACGCAGTATTTT.

Only a few counts were recorded for this clone. The chain links TRBV18 to TRBJ1-1, with D possibly being TRBD1 (5 bases). The CDR3 consists of 17 residues. Germline assignment: CDR1 KGHSH and CDR2 LQKENI. V was clipped by 4 bases and J by 4 bases, with 22 bases between them. The CDR3 DNA sequence: TGTGCCAGCTCACAGCAGCGGGTACGAGGTCAGGGCACTGAAGCTTTCTTT. Translated, it gives CASSQQRVRGQGTEAFF.

This chain joins TRBV28 and TRBJ1-4; D gene uncertain. CDR1 is MDHEN, CDR2 SYDVKM, per germline. The CDR3 is 13 residues long. V was pared by 3 bases and J by 4 bases, with 6 bases between. CDR3 protein: CASSLSLNEKLFF. DNA for the CDR3: TGTGCCAGCAGTTTGTCCCTTAATGAAAAACTGTTTTTT. Complete variable domain (other parts from reference TRBV28 and TRBJ1-4): DVKVTQSSRYLVKRTGEKVFLECVQDMDHENMFWYRQDPGLGLRLIYFSYDVKMKEKGDIPEGYSVSREKKERFSLILESASTNQTSMYLCASSLSLNEKLFFGSGTQLSVL.

This clone appeared once. V usage is TRBV6-5 and J usage is TRBJ1-6; 11 bases align to TRBD1. CDR3 length: 14 residues. Trimming took 6 bases from V and 9 from J; bases not matched to a gene: 4. From germline, CDR1 is MNHEY and CDR2 SVGAGI. CDR3 DNA sequence: TGTGCCAGCAGACCGGACAGGGGGCGTTCACCCCTCCACTTT. Translated: CASRPDRGRSPLHF.

The chain couples TRBV5-1 to TRBJ1-1; tentative D call: TRBD1 (5 bases). V was cut by 5 bases and J by 7 bases, with 21 bases left in between. The germline V gene has CDR1 SGHRS and CDR2 YFSETQ. This CDR3 is built from 15 residues. The chain's CDR3 is CASSRYDNGADEAFF. The CDR3 nucleotides are TGCGCCAGCAGTAGATACGACAACGGGGCGGATGAAGCTTTCTTT.

The rearrangement links TRBV6-5 to TRBJ1-5; TRBD1 aligns across 10 bases. The CDR3 length is 15 residues. The germline gives CDR1 MNHEY, CDR2 SVGAGI. V trimming: 6 bases; J trimming: 4 bases; junction bases outside the gene matches: 6. The CDR3 sequence: CASRTGTGANQPQHF. In DNA, the CDR3 is TGTGCCAGCAGGACCGGGACAGGGGCAAATCAGCCCCAGCATTTT.

The chain carries TRBV10-2 and TRBJ2-6; D is possibly TRBD1 (6 bases). With 10 bases removed from V and 0 bases from J, the gap between germline ends came to 10 bases. Germline lookup yields CDR1 WSHSY and CDR2 SAAADI. The CDR3 totals 14 residues. The CDR3 DNA reads as TGCGCCACCAGGGACAACTCTGGGGCCAACGTCCTGACTTTC. As protein: CATRDNSGANVLTF.

In this sample, this clone turned up once. The J gene is TRBJ1-2, the V gene TRBV24-1; D uncertain. The V end was cut by 2 bases, the J end by 3 bases, with 9 bases between. Per germline, CDR1 KGHDR and CDR2 SFDVKD. The length of the CDR3 is 14 residues. The CDR3: CATSDSQEDYGYTF. In DNA, the CDR3 is TGTGCCACCAGTGATTCCCAGGAGGACTATGGCTACACCTTC.

J is TRBJ1-2 and V is TRBV19; no clear D. CDR3 size: 14 residues. With 0 bases removed from V and 7 bases from J, the gap between germline ends came to 12 bases. The germline CDR1 and CDR2 sequences are LNHDA and SQIVND (reference sequence). This chain's CDR3 is CASSIDQPSRGYTF. The CDR3 coding sequence is TGTGCCAGTAGTATAGATCAACCCAGCCGTGGCTACACCTTC.

The chain couples TRBV10-3 to TRBJ2-7; D not certain. Germline CDR1 is ENHRY and CDR2 is SYGVKD. Trimming took off 5 bases at V and 6 bases at J, with 17 bases between the two ends. The CDR3 covers 14 residues. The CDR3 DNA reads TGTGCCATCAGTACCGGACCCGGCGTCGCCGAGCAGTACTTC. Encoded protein: CAISTGPGVAEQYF.

J is TRBJ2-1 and V is TRBV7-8, with 11 bases aligning to TRBD2. Germline-derived CDR1 and CDR2 are SGHVS and FQNEAQ. The CDR3 loop spans 14 amino acids. V shed 4 bases and J 8 bases; nucleotides not matched to a gene: 4. The CDR3 DNA sequence: TGTGCCAGCAGCTCCATGGGACTAGCGGATGAGCAGTTCTTC. This sequence encodes CASSSMGLADEQFF.

This chain connects TRBV11-1 to TRBJ1-1; unclear D gene. With 6 bases removed from V and 5 bases from J, the gap between germline ends came to 13 bases. This CDR3 contains 13 residues. Germline-derived CDR1 and CDR2 are SGHAT and FQDESV (reference sequence). The CDR3 loop reads CASSKELGTEAFF. Here the CDR3 DNA reads TGTGCCAGCAGTAAAGAGTTGGGGACTGAAGCTTTCTTT. Complete variable domain (other parts from reference TRBV11-1 and TRBJ1-1): EAEVAQSPRYKITEKSQAVAFWCDPISGHATLYWYRQILGQGPELLVQFQDESVVDDSQLPKDRFSAERLKGVDSTLKIQPAELGDSAMYLCASSKELGTEAFFGQGTRLTVV.

Worth noting for this clone: Different DNA sequences within this sample yield the same CDR3. The chain has TRBV19 and TRBJ1-2; the D is unclear. The CDR3 runs to 9 residues. Per germline, CDR1 LNHDA and CDR2 SQIVND (reference sequence). Deletions cut 9 bases from V and 5 bases from J, with 4 bases between. The CDR3 nucleotides read TGTGCCAGCGGATATGGCTACACCTTC. This translates into CASGYGYTF.

A note on this clone: Other DNA variants within this sample encode the same CDR3. The chain combines TRBV27 with TRBJ2-2; D gene unclear. CDR1 MNHEY and CDR2 SMNVEV come from the germline V gene (reference sequence). The CDR3 length is 14 residues. V was clipped by 0 bases and J by 2 bases, with 4 bases between them. CDR3: CASSLSRNTGELFF. The CDR3 coding sequence is TGTGCCAGCAGTTTATCGCGAAACACCGGGGAGCTGTTTTTT.

V is TRBV12-3 or TRBV12-4 and J is TRBJ2-3; D is perhaps TRBD2 (5 bases). V dropped 1 base and J dropped 9 bases, with 5 bases sitting between them. The CDR3 has 11 residues. The CDR3 sequence is CASSLGETQYF. Here the CDR3 DNA reads TGTGCCAGCAGTTTAGGGGAGACGCAGTATTTT.